A selection of T cell receptor beta chains follows, all from one sample in a study of cytomegalovirus exposure and HLA in healthy donors. Some clones are missing from TCRdb's copy, which holds only in-frame ones; the method was immunoSEQ multiplex PCR. The profile covers over 250,000 clones, with approximately 70% appearing a single time and about 2.1% taken by the ten largest. The sequencing input was PBMCs. These receptors were obtained from a female donor in good health and CMV-seronegative. The CDR3 runs from the conserved cysteine through the conserved F or W. A D gene is named only where the DNA matches it firmly. Size tells how often a clone was seen (once, few, many) or the class of an expanded clone, and some rows leave it out.

NA	TRBV5-1	TRBJ1-4	NA	TGCGCCAGCAGCCCGACTGCAACTAATGAAAAACTGTTTTTT	CASSPTATNEKLFF
NA	TRBV30	TRBJ1-1	TRBD1	TGTGCCTGGACCGCCGGACAGGGCCAAAACACTGAAGCTTTCTTT	CAWTAGQGQNTEAFF
few	TRBV29-1	TRBJ2-1	TRBD2	TGCAGCGTCCCCGGGGGAGCGGGATCCTACAATGAGCAGTTCTTC	CSVPGGAGSYNEQFF
NA	TRBV4-1	TRBJ2-2	TRBD2	TGCGCCAGCAGCCAAGTGGGACTAGCGGGAGGGCCGAACACCGGGGAGCTGTTTTTT	CASSQVGLAGGPNTGELFF
NA	TRBV11-3	TRBJ2-5	NA	TGTGCCAGCAGCTTCCCCCGGGAGACCCAGTACTTC	CASSFPRETQYF
NA	TRBV19	TRBJ2-5	NA	TGTGCCAGTAGTATTAGCATGGAGGACCAAGAGACCCAGTACTTC	CASSISMEDQETQYF
NA	TRBV5-1	TRBJ2-7	TRBD1	TGCGCCAGCAGCTCGGGGGACAGGGGCTACGAGCAGTACTTC	CASSSGDRGYEQYF
NA	TRBV7-9	TRBJ1-1	NA	TGTTCCAGCAGCTTAGCGTCGGGAATGGAAACTGAAGCTTTCTTT	CSSSLASGMETEAFF
NA	TRBV18	TRBJ2-7	NA	TGTGCCAGCTCACCTCACGAACTGGAGCAGTACTTC	CASSPHELEQYF
NA	TRBV6-1	TRBJ2-7	NA	TGTGCCAGCAGTGAAGTTTGGACAGAATTCTACGAGCAGTACTTC	CASSEVWTEFYEQYF
NA	TRBV25-1	TRBJ2-1	NA	TGTGCCAGCACCTTGGGGGGACTCTACAATGAGCAGTTCTTC	CASTLGGLYNEQFF
NA	TRBV27	TRBJ2-7	TRBD2	TGTGCCAGCAGTTCGTCAGCGGGAAGCTCCTACGAGCAGTACTTC	CASSSSAGSSYEQYF
NA	TRBV28	TRBJ2-7	TRBD2	TGTGCCAGCAGTTTGTCCATAGCGGGAGGCCCCTACGAGCAGTACTTC	CASSLSIAGGPYEQYF
NA	TRBV6-1	TRBJ2-3	TRBD2	TGTGCCAGCAGTCGCAGGGCGGGAGGCGCAGATACGCAGTATTTT	CASSRRAGGADTQYF
NA	TRBV6-5	TRBJ1-1	TRBD1	TGTGCCAGTTTTAGGGGGCTTAACACTGAAGCTTTCTTT	CASFRGLNTEAFF
few	TRBV5-1	TRBJ1-6	TRBD1	TGCGCCAGCAGCTTGGCCTGGGACAGGGCCTATAATTCACCCCTCCACTTT	CASSLAWDRAYNSPLHF
NA	TRBV7-3	TRBJ2-5	NA	TGTGCCAGCAGCCCGTTCAGGTTGGAGACCCAGTACTTC	CASSPFRLETQYF
NA	TRBV7-6	TRBJ1-1	TRBD1	TGTGCCAGCAGCATTAGACAGGGGGGCACTGAAGCTTTCTTT	CASSIRQGGTEAFF
NA	TRBV29-1	TRBJ2-7	NA	TGCAGCGTCGGATGGGGCTACGAGCAGTACTTC	CSVGWGYEQYF
NA	TRBV5-1	TRBJ2-7	TRBD2	TGCGCCAGCAGCCCGGCGGGAGGAAACTCCTACGAGCAGTACTTC	CASSPAGGNSYEQYF
NA	TRBV19	TRBJ2-7	NA	TGTGCCAGTAGTATAAGTGCAGGGCTCCACGAGCAGTACTTC	CASSISAGLHEQYF
NA	TRBV29-1	TRBJ1-1	TRBD1	TGCAGCGCTGGACAGGGCACTGAAGCTTTCTTT	CSAGQGTEAFF
NA	TRBV28	TRBJ2-7	NA	TGTGCCAGCAGTTTAGGTAGCGGCGCCTACGAGCAGTACTTC	CASSLGSGAYEQYF
NA	TRBV2	TRBJ2-1	NA	TGTGCCAGCAGTGAAGGCTGGGGGCACAATGAGCAGTTCTTC	CASSEGWGHNEQFF
NA	TRBV2	TRBJ2-2	TRBD1	TGTGCCAGCAGTCACAGGGGGCTAAACACCGGGGAGCTGTTTTTT	CASSHRGLNTGELFF
NA	TRBV4-1	TRBJ1-2	TRBD1	TGCGCCAGCAGCCAACCATCGGGACAGACGCGAGGGAAACATGGCTACACCTTC	CASSQPSGQTRGKHGYTF
NA	TRBV5-4	TRBJ2-7	NA	TGTGCCAGCAGCTTGTACAGAGTCGACGAGCAGTACTTC	CASSLYRVDEQYF
few	TRBV15	TRBJ1-6	NA	TGTGCCACCAGCGGACTAAATTCACCCCTCCACTTT	CATSGLNSPLHF
NA	TRBV25-1	TRBJ2-1	TRBD2	TGTGCCAGCAGTGACGCCCCCGGACTAGCGGGAGCGGGCGATGAGCAGTTCTTC	CASSDAPGLAGAGDEQFF
NA	TRBV5-6	TRBJ1-2	NA	TGTGCCAGCAGCTTGCCGGACTATGGCTACACCTTC	CASSLPDYGYTF
NA	TRBV9	TRBJ1-3	NA	TGTGCCAGCAGCGCAAACCGCCCAAACTCCGGAAACACCATATATTTT	CASSANRPNSGNTIYF
NA	TRBV4-1	TRBJ2-7	TRBD1	TGCGCCAGCAGCGATGACAGGGAAGGATACGAGCAGTACTTC	CASSDDREGYEQYF
NA	TRBV7-9	TRBJ2-3	NA	TGTTCCAGCAGCTTAGTTGGAGACTCCACAGATACGCAGTATTTT	CSSSLVGDSTDTQYF
once	TRBV5-4	TRBJ2-3	NA	TGTGCCAGCAGCCGGGGGAGAACAGATACGCAGTATTTT	CASSRGRTDTQYF
NA	TRBV5-6	TRBJ2-7	NA	TGTGCCAGCAGCCGAGGGACACACTCCTACGAGCAGTACTTC	CASSRGTHSYEQYF
few	TRBV27	TRBJ1-1	NA	TGTGCCAGCAGTTTAGTCCCAGGATTTTTCCGGAACACTGAAGCTTTCTTT	CASSLVPGFFRNTEAFF
NA	TRBV5-6	TRBJ2-5	TRBD1	TGTGCCAGCAGCCTTCGGACAGGGGGCGTTCAAGAGACCCAGTACTTC	CASSLRTGGVQETQYF
NA	TRBV28	TRBJ2-7	TRBD1	TGTGCCAGCAGTTTACAGGGGGCGGGGGAGCAGTACTTC	CASSLQGAGEQYF
NA	TRBV13	TRBJ2-7	TRBD2	TGTGCCAGCAGCCCCTCAAAAGAGACGGGACTAGCATCCCACGAGCAGTACTTC	CASSPSKETGLASHEQYF
NA	TRBV6-1	TRBJ1-1	NA	TGTGCCAGCAGGCGACAGGACGGGAACACTGAAGCTTTCTTT	CASRRQDGNTEAFF
NA	TRBV28	TRBJ2-7	NA	TGTGCCAGCAGTTTGTTGGACAGGGAGGGCTACGAGCAGTACTTC	CASSLLDREGYEQYF
few	TRBV7-2	TRBJ2-3	NA	TGTGCCAGCAGCTTTGGGGCGACAGATACGCAGTATTTT	CASSFGATDTQYF
NA	TRBV7-9	TRBJ2-5	NA	TGTACGAAAGCCGACCTCGGGGCGGGGCAAGAGACCCAGTACTTC	CTKADLGAGQETQYF
few	TRBV7-9	TRBJ1-1	NA	TGTGCCAGCAGCTTGTCGAGAGAGAACACTGAAGCTTTCTTT	CASSLSRENTEAFF